This is a list of T cell receptor beta chains from one sample in a study of early T cells in non-severe SARS-CoV-2 infection. TCRdb analysed the 5' RACE reads with MiXCR anew, one entry per CDR3 protein. The repertoire holds around 12,000 distinct CDR3 sequences, with about 4.9% as singletons. The source material was whole blood. The source is an adult who was a healthcare worker with PCR-confirmed SARS-CoV-2 infection or an uninfected control (not recorded which). Each CDR3 is given with its conserved first and last residue. The D gene is left open where the match is weak. Part of the rows lack a size; the others show once, few, many or a class for expanded clones.

medium-sized	TRBJ2-3	NA	TRBV24-1	TGTGCCACCAGGTCGACAGATACAGATACGCAGTATTTT	CATRSTDTDTQYF
many	TRBJ2-1	NA	TRBV27	TGTGCCAGCAGTTTAGAGGGCACTTACAATGAGCAGTTCTTC	CASSLEGTYNEQFF
many	TRBJ1-6	NA	TRBV5-1	TGCGCCAGCAGCCCTCGACAGGCGGAAAATTCACCCCTCCACTTT	CASSPRQAENSPLHF
few	TRBJ1-2	NA	TRBV11-1	TGTGCCAGCAGCTTAAGTCGTACTGGCGGTGGCTACACCTTC	CASSLSRTGGGYTF
many	TRBJ2-7	TRBD2	TRBV29-1	TGCAGCGTTGCCCGGGGGGGAGCGGGGCGACCTCTCGAGCAGTACTTC	CSVARGGAGRPLEQYF
many	TRBJ2-2	TRBD1	TRBV29-1	TGCAGCGCTTTGACAGGGGGCTCCGGGGAGCTGTTTTTT	CSALTGGSGELFF
few	TRBJ1-1	NA	TRBV10-3	TGTGCCATCAGTGTTTTACAGCTAGGGGGGCGAACGGACACTGAAGCTTTCTTT	CAISVLQLGGRTDTEAFF
many	TRBJ1-1	NA	TRBV30	TGTGCCTGGAGTGGCGGGGGAGTCACTGAAGCTTTCTTT	CAWSGGGVTEAFF
medium-sized	TRBJ2-7	TRBD2	TRBV6-2/TRBV6-3	TGTGCCAGCAGTTACCCGCGGGGGACCTCCTACGAGCAGTACTTC	CASSYPRGTSYEQYF
many	TRBJ1-6	NA	TRBV4-3	TGCGCCAGCAGCCCCTCCAGGGACCTCAGGTCACCCCTCCACTTT	CASSPSRDLRSPLHF
many	TRBJ2-2	TRBD1	TRBV6-2/TRBV6-3	TGTGCCAGCAGTCCCCTTGACAGGGGGGACACCGGGGAGCTGTTTTTT	CASSPLDRGDTGELFF
NA	TRBJ1-1	NA	TRBV4-3	TGCGCCAGCAGCCAAGATCGGGCAGGGAGCACTGAAGCTTTCTTT	CASSQDRAGSTEAFF
many	TRBJ2-2	NA	TRBV11-2	TGTGCCAGCAGCTTAGCCAGGATGAACACCGGGGAGCTGTTTTTT	CASSLARMNTGELFF
many	TRBJ1-1	NA	TRBV6-6	TGTGCCAGCAGTTGGACGGAGAACACTGAAGCTTTCTTT	CASSWTENTEAFF
many	TRBJ2-1	TRBD2	TRBV24-1	TGTGCCACCAGCGGGGGGGCCTACAATGAGCAGTTCTTC	CATSGGAYNEQFF
many	TRBJ2-7	TRBD1	TRBV2	TGTGCCAGCAGTGCCCGCCCCGGGACAGGGACTAAAAACTACGAGCAGTACTTC	CASSARPGTGTKNYEQYF
many	TRBJ2-1	NA	TRBV6-6	TGTGCCAGCAGTTACTCCCGGGACACAGGCGGGAAGCAGTTCTTC	CASSYSRDTGGKQFF
medium-sized	TRBJ2-1	TRBD2	TRBV7-7	TGTGCCAGCAGCTTAGCGCCGATTAGCGGGGGGGCCAATGAGCAGTTCTTC	CASSLAPISGGANEQFF
few	TRBJ1-2	NA	TRBV4-3	TGCGCCAGCAGCCAAGATCGGGCAGGGATGGAACTTTATGGCTACACCTTC	CASSQDRAGMELYGYTF
many	TRBJ2-6	TRBD1	TRBV5-1	TGCGCCAGCAGCTTGCAGGGGGCGGGTTCTGGGGCCAACGTCCTGACTTTC	CASSLQGAGSGANVLTF